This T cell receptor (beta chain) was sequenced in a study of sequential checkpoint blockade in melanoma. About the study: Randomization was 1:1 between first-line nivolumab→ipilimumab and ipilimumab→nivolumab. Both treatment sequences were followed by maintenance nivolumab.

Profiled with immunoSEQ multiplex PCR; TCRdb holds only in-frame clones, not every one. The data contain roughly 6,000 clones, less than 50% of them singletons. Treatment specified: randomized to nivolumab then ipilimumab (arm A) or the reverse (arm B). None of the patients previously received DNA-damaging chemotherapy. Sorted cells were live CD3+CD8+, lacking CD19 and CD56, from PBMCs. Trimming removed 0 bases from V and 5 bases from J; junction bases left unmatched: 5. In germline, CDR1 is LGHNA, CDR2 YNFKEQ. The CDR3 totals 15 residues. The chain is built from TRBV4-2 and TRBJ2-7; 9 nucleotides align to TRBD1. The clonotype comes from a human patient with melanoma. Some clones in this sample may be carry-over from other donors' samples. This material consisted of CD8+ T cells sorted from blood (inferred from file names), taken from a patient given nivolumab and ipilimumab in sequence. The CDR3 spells CASSQEDRGSNEQYF. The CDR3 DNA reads TGTGCCAGCAGCCAAGAGGACAGGGGTAGCAACGAGCAGTACTTC.